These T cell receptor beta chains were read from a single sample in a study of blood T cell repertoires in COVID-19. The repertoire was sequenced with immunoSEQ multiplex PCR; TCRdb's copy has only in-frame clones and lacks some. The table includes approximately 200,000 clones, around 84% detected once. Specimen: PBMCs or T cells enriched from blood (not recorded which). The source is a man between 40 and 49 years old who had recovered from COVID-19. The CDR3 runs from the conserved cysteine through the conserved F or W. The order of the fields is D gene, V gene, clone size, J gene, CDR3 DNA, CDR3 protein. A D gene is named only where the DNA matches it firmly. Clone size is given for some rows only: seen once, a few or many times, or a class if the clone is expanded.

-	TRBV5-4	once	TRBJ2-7	TGTGCCAGCAGCTTGATGTTTAGCGCGAACGAGCAGTACTTC	CASSLMFSANEQYF
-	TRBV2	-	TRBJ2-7	TGTGCCAGCAGTGACCCAGGGGGGAGCTCCTACGAGCAGTACTTC	CASSDPGGSSYEQYF
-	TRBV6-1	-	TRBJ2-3	TGTGCCAGCAGCCTAAACACAGATACGCAGTATTTT	CASSLNTDTQYF
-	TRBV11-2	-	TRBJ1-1	TGTGCCAGCAGCTTCAGTGGGGCCGAAGCTTTCTTT	CASSFSGAEAFF
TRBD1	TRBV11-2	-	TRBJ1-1	TGTGCCATTGGACAGGGACGGGACACTGAAGCTTTCTTT	CAIGQGRDTEAFF
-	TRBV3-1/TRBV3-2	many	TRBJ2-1	TGTGCCAGCAGCCTAAGAGGGCGGGCAGCCTACAATGAGCAGTTCTTC	CASSLRGRAAYNEQFF
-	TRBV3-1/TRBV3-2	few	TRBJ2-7	TGTGCCAGCGTTCAGGCGGGCGAGCAGTACTTC	CASVQAGEQYF
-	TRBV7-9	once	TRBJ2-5	TGTGCCAGCAGGAGGACAAGACAAGAGACCCAGTACTTC	CASRRTRQETQYF
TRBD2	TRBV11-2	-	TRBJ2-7	TGTGCCAGCAGCCCGGCCGGGACTAGGGGAAACTACGAGCAGTACTTC	CASSPAGTRGNYEQYF
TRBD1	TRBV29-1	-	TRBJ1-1	TGCAGCGTTCGCGGACAGGGGAGAGGAGGTGAAGCTTTCTTT	CSVRGQGRGGEAFF
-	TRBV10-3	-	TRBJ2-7	TGTGCCATCGGAGAAACAAGCACCTACGAGCAGTACTTC	CAIGETSTYEQYF
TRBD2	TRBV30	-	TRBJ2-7	TGTGCCTTCTCGGGACTAGCGGGTGGTGAGCAGTACTTC	CAFSGLAGGEQYF
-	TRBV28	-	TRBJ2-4	TGTGCCAGCAGTCACCCTATGCGGGACATTCAGTACTTC	CASSHPMRDIQYF
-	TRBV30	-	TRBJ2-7	TGTGCCTTCAGGAGGCCAGGCGTCTACGAGCAGTACTTC	CAFRRPGVYEQYF
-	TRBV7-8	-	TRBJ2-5	TGTGCCAGCAGCTTATTAACTGTACCATGGACCCAGTACTTC	CASSLLTVPWTQYF
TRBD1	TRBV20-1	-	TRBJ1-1	TGCAGTGCTAGTAGGACAGGGGGCATCGGGAAGACTGAAGCTTTCTTT	CSASRTGGIGKTEAFF
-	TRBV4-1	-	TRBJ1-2	TGCGCCAGCAGCCAGACGACAGGTGACGCCTATGGCTACACCTTC	CASSQTTGDAYGYTF
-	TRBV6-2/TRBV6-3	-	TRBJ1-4	TGTGCCAGCAGTCCAACGACACGACCAACTAATGAAAAACTGTTTTTT	CASSPTTRPTNEKLFF
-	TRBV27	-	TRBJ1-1	TGTGCCAGCAGTTTTGGAGTCTTCGGTGAAGCTTTCTTT	CASSFGVFGEAFF
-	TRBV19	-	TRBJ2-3	TGTGCCAGTAGCACCACCAGGGCAGATACGCAGTATTTT	CASSTTRADTQYF
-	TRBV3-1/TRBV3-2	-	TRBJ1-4	TGTGCCAGCAGCCAGATGACGACAACAAGTGAAAAACTGTTTTTT	CASSQMTTTSEKLFF
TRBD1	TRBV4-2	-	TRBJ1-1	TGTGCCAGCAGCCAAGATTCTTCAGGGGGAGGAACTTTCTTT	CASSQDSSGGGTFF